The 18 T cell receptor beta chains presented below share a single source sample, sequenced in a study of CD8 T cells in Susac syndrome. It was with random hexamers that roughly 0.45 to 1 ug RNA was reverse transcribed. MiXCR, applied by TCRdb to the immunoSEQ multiplex PCR reads, yields one record per CDR3 protein. Of around 100,000 distinct CDR3 sequences in the sample, about 95% were seen once. Sequencing input: CD8+ T cells from PBMCs. All receptors come from a human donor with Susac syndrome.

This clonotype appeared once. V is TRBV28 and J is TRBJ1-2; 7 bases line up with TRBD1. J lost 2 bases, V lost 4 bases, and 13 bases had no gene match. CDR3 size: 17 residues. The germline V gene encodes CDR1 MDHEN and CDR2 SYDVKM. The CDR3 loop reads CASSSWTRARGNYGYTF. For the CDR3, the DNA is TGTGCCAGCAGTTCCTGGACAAGGGCCAGGGGGAACTATGGCTACACCTTC.

This rearrangement joins TRBV4-1 to TRBJ2-7, with D tentatively TRBD1 (6 bases). CDR3 length: 14 amino acids. V was shortened by 0 bases and J by 5 bases, with 11 bases between the two germline ends. The germline V gene encodes CDR1 MGHRA and CDR2 YSYEKL. This chain's CDR3 is CASSQDRQGHEQYF. In DNA form, the CDR3 reads TGCGCCAGCAGCCAAGATCGGCAGGGGCACGAGCAGTACTTC.

The chain uses TRBV12-3 or TRBV12-4 and TRBJ2-5, with 9 nucleotides matching TRBD1. This CDR3 has 17 amino acids. The ends lost 5 bases at V and 2 bases at J; junction bases unmatched: 12. CDR3 sequence: CASSRSGTGNKQETQYF. The CDR3 DNA is TGTGCCAGCAGTCGATCCGGGACAGGGAACAAACAAGAGACCCAGTACTTC.

The chain recombines TRBV12-3 or TRBV12-4 with TRBJ2-3; 11 nucleotides align to TRBD2. With 8 bases clipped from V and 2 bases from J, the junction kept 6 bases outside the gene matches. The CDR3 has 15 amino acids. CDR3 region: CASGRLAGFTDTQYF. The CDR3 nucleotides are TGTGCCAGCGGACGACTAGCGGGGTTCACAGATACGCAGTATTTT.

The J gene is TRBJ1-4, the V gene TRBV2; D call uncertain. V was pared by 7 bases and J by 6 bases, with 15 bases between. The CDR3 runs to 14 residues. Germline V gene lookup returns CDR1 SNHLY and CDR2 FYNNEI. The chain's CDR3 is CASKDLTRDEKLFF. As DNA, the CDR3 is TGTGCCAGCAAGGATTTAACCCGGGATGAAAAACTGTTTTTT.

This clonotype was seen just once. This chain joins TRBV24-1 and TRBJ2-5, with D perhaps TRBD1 (6 bases). V dropped 4 bases and J dropped 5 bases, with 13 bases sitting between them. Per germline, CDR1 KGHDR and CDR2 SFDVKD. This CDR3 contains 14 residues. CDR3 protein: CATSESGVRETQYF. The CDR3, as DNA: TGTGCCACCAGTGAATCAGGGGTACGGGAGACCCAGTACTTC.

The chain carries TRBV12-3 or TRBV12-4 and TRBJ1-1; D may be TRBD1 (5 bases). This CDR3 has 14 amino acids. The germline V and J ends were trimmed by 5 bases and 1 base, with 11 bases remaining between them. In DNA, the CDR3 is TGTGCCAGCAGTGGCCCAGGGCAGAACACTGAAGCTTTCTTT. As protein: CASSGPGQNTEAFF.

The chain is built from TRBV12-3 or TRBV12-4 and TRBJ2-7; the D is unclear. The V gene lost 6 bases and the J gene lost 5 bases, with 17 bases spanning the gap. The CDR3 has 14 amino acids. The CDR3 protein is CASRVATTPDEQYF. The CDR3 DNA is TGTGCCAGCAGGGTAGCTACCACCCCCGACGAGCAGTACTTC.

The V and J genes are TRBV20-1 and TRBJ2-1, with 9 nucleotides matching TRBD2. This CDR3 is built from 16 residues. In germline, CDR1 is DFQATT, CDR2 SNEGSKA (reference sequence). V lost 0 bases, J lost 4 bases, and 7 bases stayed unmatched. DNA of the CDR3: TGCAGTGCTAGAGAACCCAGCGGGGGGATTTACAATGAGCAGTTCTTC. It yields the protein CSAREPSGGIYNEQFF.

The chain uses TRBV12-3 or TRBV12-4 and TRBJ2-6, with 9 bases fitting TRBD1. This CDR3 comprises 17 residues. The V segment lost 6 bases and the J segment 4 bases; nucleotides outside the gene matches: 10. This CDR3 reads CASSPWTGASGANVLTF. The CDR3 nucleotides read TGTGCCAGCAGCCCATGGACAGGGGCTTCCGGGGCCAACGTCCTGACTTTC.

The rearrangement uses TRBV9 and TRBJ2-1; TRBD2 matches 7 bases. The germline CDR1 and CDR2 sequences are SGDLS and YYNGEE. The V and J ends lost 0 bases and 2 bases, in that order; junction bases with no gene match: 5. The CDR3 consists of 16 residues. CDR3 protein: CASSVVPSGPYNEQFF. CDR3 coding DNA: TGTGCCAGCAGCGTAGTACCTAGCGGACCCTACAATGAGCAGTTCTTC.

The V and J genes are TRBV11-2 and TRBJ1-5; D perhaps matches TRBD1 (5 bases). The germline V gene encodes CDR1 SGHAT and CDR2 FQNNGV. Trimming left V 1 base short and J 6 bases short, with 16 bases between. The CDR3 has 16 residues. The CDR3 loop is CASSLVLSGGGQPQHF. The CDR3 nucleotides read TGTGCCAGCAGCTTAGTCCTGTCGGGGGGAGGTCAGCCCCAGCATTTT.

The chain employs TRBV28 and TRBJ2-5, with D possibly TRBD1 on 6 matching bases. Per germline, CDR1 MDHEN and CDR2 SYDVKM. The CDR3 has 16 amino acids. Deletions cut 6 bases from V and 2 bases from J, with 19 bases between. CDR3 amino acids: CASSFLAGEIQETQYF. The DNA of the CDR3 is TGTGCCAGCAGCTTCCTTGCAGGGGAGATACAAGAGACCCAGTACTTC.

CDR3 in DNA: TGCGCCAGCAGCTTGGCGTCTGTGGCCTACGAGCAGTACTTC. It translates to CASSLASVAYEQYF. This chain links TRBV5-1 with TRBJ2-7; D gene unclear. This CDR3 has 14 residues. Germline CDR1 reads SGHRS; CDR2 reads YFSETQ. Trimming left V 0 bases short and J 2 bases short, with 9 bases between. The complete variable domain, with remaining parts taken from reference TRBV5-1 and TRBJ2-7, reads KAGVTQTPRYLIKTRGQQVTLSCSPISGHRSVSWYQQTPGQGLQFLFEYFSETQRNKGNFPGRFSGRQFSNSRSEMNVSTLELGDSALYLCASSLASVAYEQYFGPGTRLTVT.

This chain uses TRBV13 with TRBJ1-1, with a possible D match to TRBD1 (6 bases). This CDR3 has 15 residues. Trimming cost V 5 bases and J 0 bases, with 13 bases left between them. Germline CDR1 reads PRHDT; CDR2 reads FYEKMQ (reference sequence). CDR3 nucleotide sequence: TGTGCCAGCAGCGACGGGGGACATATGAACACTGAAGCTTTCTTT. Translating it yields CASSDGGHMNTEAFF.

V gene TRBV12-5 combines with J gene TRBJ1-1; 7 bases line up with TRBD1. The CDR3 runs 15 residues. V gave up 0 bases and J gave up 0 bases; unmatched junction bases: 1. Germline lookup yields CDR1 LGHNT and CDR2 FRNRAP. CDR3 amino acids: CASGLVTGVNTEAFF. The DNA for the CDR3 is TGTGCTAGTGGTTTGGTCACAGGGGTGAACACTGAAGCTTTCTTT.

This clonotype was counted once. V and J are TRBV6-2 or TRBV6-3 and TRBJ2-7; D is perhaps TRBD1 (7 bases). The CDR3 has 13 amino acids. The V and J ends lost 2 bases and 5 bases respectively, with 10 bases between them. Germline assignment: CDR1 MNHEY and CDR2 SVGEGT. This CDR3 reads CASSYQGGDEQYF. In nucleotides, the CDR3 is TGTGCCAGCAGTTACCAGGGGGGAGACGAGCAGTACTTC.

Only one count was recorded for this clonotype. The chain has TRBV27 and TRBJ1-4; 7 bases match TRBD1. With V trimmed by 4 bases and J by 7 bases, 9 bases remained unmatched. Germline assignment: CDR1 MNHEY and CDR2 SMNVEV (reference sequence). The CDR3 is made up of 15 amino acids. For the CDR3, the DNA is TGTGCCAGCAGTTCCCGACAGGGCGTGAGTGAAAAACTGTTTTTT. As protein: CASSSRQGVSEKLFF.